The next 18 T cell receptor beta chains were all read from a single sample in a study of beta chain features in type 1 diabetes. Expressed TCRB transcripts were sequenced, since all the RNA that had been isolated was reverse transcribed. Generated by immunoSEQ multiplex PCR, the TCRdb table keeps only in-frame clones and is missing some. The table shows 390,000 or so clones, with approximately 15% occurring only once. The sequencing sample was made of naive CD4+ T cells from blood. These receptors were taken from a man aged 30 to 39 in good health.

This clone was counted between two and nine times. J is TRBJ1-5 and V is TRBV9, with 7 bases that match TRBD1. With 1 base clipped from V and 1 base from J, the junction kept 2 bases outside the gene matches. The CDR3 sequence is 15 residues long. CDR1 is SGDLS and CDR2 is YYNGEE in the germline V gene. CDR3 nucleotide sequence: TGTGCCAGCAGCGTACAGGGGGGAAGCAATCAGCCCCAGCATTTT. Amino acids: CASSVQGGSNQPQHF. The full variable domain, completed using reference TRBV9 and TRBJ1-5, is DSGVTQTPKHLITATGQRVTLRCSPRSGDLSVYWYQQSLDQGLQFLIQYYNGEERAKGNILERFSAQQFPDLHSELNLSSLELGDSALYFCASSVQGGSNQPQHFGDGTRLSIL.

This clone showed up just a few times. The chain uses TRBV9 and TRBJ2-7; D unresolved. With 0 bases removed from V and 3 bases from J, the gap between germline ends came to 10 bases. Germline CDR1 and CDR2: SGDLS and YYNGEE. This CDR3 is 14 amino acids long. The CDR3 bases are TGTGCCAGCAGCGTAGAAGGAGCCTTCTACGAGCAGTACTTC. Its translation is CASSVEGAFYEQYF.

The rearrangement links TRBV18 to TRBJ1-6; perhaps TRBD1 as D (5 bases). Germline values: CDR1 KGHSH, CDR2 LQKENI. This CDR3 comprises 16 residues. Trimming stripped 6 bases from V and 6 bases from J, with 18 bases between. CDR3 coding DNA: TGTGCCAGCTCTCCCAGATTGTCGGGGCCTAATTCACCCCTCCACTTT. It encodes CASSPRLSGPNSPLHF.

The gene calls are TRBV10-3 and TRBJ1-2, with D possibly matching TRBD1 (6 bases). Germline V gives CDR1 ENHRY, CDR2 SYGVKD. The CDR3 has 15 amino acids. The V gene lost 0 bases and the J gene lost 4 bases, with 12 bases spanning the gap. CDR3 protein: CAISESNRVSYGYTF. The CDR3 region has the DNA TGTGCCATCAGTGAGTCAAACAGGGTTTCCTATGGCTACACCTTC.

The rearrangement links TRBV7-6 to TRBJ1-5; no clear D. The CDR3 covers 13 residues. V dropped 5 bases and J dropped 5 bases, with 10 bases sitting between them. The germline gives CDR1 SGHVS, CDR2 FNYEAQ. CDR3 in DNA: TGTGCCAGCAGCCTCGGCAGTTATCAGCCCCAGCATTTT. Translated, it gives CASSLGSYQPQHF. Complete variable domain (other parts from reference TRBV7-6 and TRBJ1-5): GAGVSQSPRYKVTKRGQDVALRCDPISGHVSLYWYRQALGQGPEFLTYFNYEAQQDKSGLPNDRFSAERPEGSISTLTIQRTEQRDSAMYRCASSLGSYQPQHFGDGTRLSIL.

This rearrangement joins TRBV7-8 to TRBJ2-5; D is perhaps TRBD2 (6 bases). Germline V gene lookup returns CDR1 SGHVS and CDR2 FQNEAQ. The V and J ends lost 5 bases and 1 base respectively, with 14 bases between them. CDR3 length equals 15 residues. The CDR3 nucleotides are TGTGCCAGCAGCGCCCGGAGGAGGGTCCAAGAGACCCAGTACTTC. Translating gives CASSARRRVQETQYF.

The genes are TRBV5-6 and TRBJ2-1, with D unclear. The CDR3 is 13 amino acids. Trimming cost V 1 base and J 9 bases, with 11 bases left between them. The V gene's germline CDR1 is SGHDT and CDR2 YYEEEE. CDR3 loop: CASSLTSRTEQFF. Here the CDR3 DNA reads TGTGCCAGCAGCTTGACCAGTCGGACTGAGCAGTTCTTC. Filled out from reference TRBV5-6 and TRBJ2-1, the complete variable domain reads DAGVTQSPTHLIKTRGQQVTLRCSPKSGHDTVSWYQQALGQGPQFIFQYYEEEERQRGNFPDRFSGHQFPNYSSELNVNALLLGDSALYLCASSLTSRTEQFFGPGTRLTVL.

This sequence joins TRBV6-6 and TRBJ1-1; maybe TRBD1 (5 bases). Germline CDR1 is MNHNY and CDR2 is SVGAGI (reference sequence). The CDR3 is made up of 15 amino acids. The V and J ends lost 0 bases and 5 bases respectively, with 13 bases between them. The CDR3 DNA reads TGTGCCAGCAGTTACTCGCTACCTCAGGGAACTGAAGCTTTCTTT. Translation gives CASSYSLPQGTEAFF.

CDR3 bases: TGTGCCAGCAGCGACAGGGGATCCTATAATTCACCCCTCCACTTT. Amino acids: CASSDRGSYNSPLHF. This chain uses TRBV9 with TRBJ1-6, with 7 bases identical to TRBD1. There are 15 residues in the CDR3. V shed 3 bases, J shed 1 base, and the junction held 1 base outside the gene matches. Germline assignment: CDR1 SGDLS and CDR2 YYNGEE.

The chain has TRBV7-9 and TRBJ2-1, with D perhaps matching TRBD2 (5 bases). Germline V gives CDR1 SEHNR, CDR2 FQNEAQ (reference sequence). The length of the CDR3 is 15 residues. V was trimmed by 2 bases and J by 9 bases, leaving 17 bases between them. CDR3 loop: CASSLPGLGIFEQFF. CDR3 nucleotide sequence: TGTGCCAGCAGCTTACCGGGGTTAGGGATATTTGAGCAGTTCTTC.

This clone was found a few times. The chain has TRBV5-1 and TRBJ2-5, with a possible D match to TRBD2 (6 bases). The CDR3 contains 16 residues. Germline V gene data show CDR1 as SGHRS and CDR2 as YFSETQ. Trimming removed 0 bases at V and 0 bases at J, with 12 bases between. This CDR3 is CASSLGDFLYQETQYF. The CDR3 DNA follows: TGCGCCAGCAGCTTGGGGGACTTCCTGTACCAAGAGACCCAGTACTTC.

The chain combines TRBV15 with TRBJ2-7; either TRBD1 or TRBD2 may fit D (5 bases each). The CDR3 extends over 13 amino acids. Trimming took 11 bases from V and 6 from J, leaving 20 bases between them. Germline values: CDR1 LNHNV, CDR2 YYDKDF (reference sequence). This CDR3 is CAAGKGFLGEQYF. In DNA form, the CDR3 reads TGTGCCGCCGGGAAGGGGTTTTTGGGCGAGCAGTACTTC.

This clone has just a few counts. The chain has TRBV14 and TRBJ2-7; D perhaps matches TRBD1 (5 bases). Trimming stripped 0 bases from V and 6 bases from J, with 9 bases between. This CDR3 is built from 13 residues. Germline-derived CDR1 and CDR2 are SGHDN and FVKESK. CDR3 sequence reads: CASSQDRVGEQYV. The CDR3 region has the DNA TGTGCCAGCAGCCAAGACAGGGTTGGCGAGCAGTACGTC.

This clone occurred a few times. The rearrangement links TRBV5-6 to TRBJ2-7; TRBD2 matches 8 bases. Trimming removed 3 bases from V and 4 bases from J; junction bases left unmatched: 6. This CDR3 spans 14 amino acids. Germline CDR1 SGHDT, CDR2 YYEEEE. DNA for the CDR3: TGTGCCAGCAGCTCCCTCGGGAGGGGGTACGAGCAGTACGTC. It yields the protein CASSSLGRGYEQYV.

The chain has TRBV10-3 and TRBJ2-1; D may match TRBD1 or TRBD2 (5 bases each). The length of the CDR3 is 12 residues. V was shortened by 5 bases and J by 10 bases, with 12 bases between the two germline ends. The germline CDR1 and CDR2 sequences are ENHRY and SYGVKD. CDR3: CAISRDPREQFF. CDR3 sequence (DNA): TGTGCCATCAGTCGGGACCCACGGGAGCAGTTCTTC.

This clone was observed a handful of times. V and J are TRBV7-9 and TRBJ1-6; D remains ambiguous. V was trimmed by 5 bases and J by 9 bases, leaving 17 bases between them. CDR3 length: 15 amino acids. Germline V gives CDR1 SEHNR, CDR2 FQNEAQ (reference sequence). CDR3 DNA: TGTGCCAGCAGCCGCGGGCGGGCGGGGATTTCACCCCTCCACTTT. Amino acids: CASSRGRAGISPLHF.

The rearrangement links TRBV7-8 to TRBJ2-7; 9 bases align to TRBD2. Trimming removed 5 bases from V and 2 bases from J; junction bases left unmatched: 7. Germline CDR1 is SGHVS and CDR2 is FQNEAQ. The CDR3 totals 15 residues. This chain's CDR3 is CASSLKGGRAYEQYV. The CDR3 nucleotides are TGTGCCAGCAGCCTAAAGGGCGGGAGGGCCTACGAGCAGTACGTC.

This clone was counted only a few times. The CDR3 nucleotides read TGTGCCTGGAGGACGGATAATAATTCACCCCTCCACTTT. Amino acid sequence: CAWRTDNNSPLHF. The J gene is TRBJ1-6, the V gene TRBV30; D is uncertain. Per germline, CDR1 GTSNPN and CDR2 SVGIG (reference sequence). Trimming stripped 3 bases from V and 5 bases from J, with 8 bases between. CDR3 length: 13 amino acids.